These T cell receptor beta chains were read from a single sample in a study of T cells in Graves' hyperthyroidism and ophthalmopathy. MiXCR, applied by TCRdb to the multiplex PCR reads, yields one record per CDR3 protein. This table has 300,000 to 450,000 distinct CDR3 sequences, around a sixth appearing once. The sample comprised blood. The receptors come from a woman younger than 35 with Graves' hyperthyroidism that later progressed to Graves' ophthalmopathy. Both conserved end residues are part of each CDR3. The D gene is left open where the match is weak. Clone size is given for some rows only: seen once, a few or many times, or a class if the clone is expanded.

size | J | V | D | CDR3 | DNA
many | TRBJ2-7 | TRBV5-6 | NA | CASSSIPRQVGEQYF | TGTGCCAGCAGCTCTATACCCAGGCAAGTCGGCGAGCAGTACTTC
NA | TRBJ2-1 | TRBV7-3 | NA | CASSLRGQPHEQFF | TGTGCCAGCAGCTTAAGAGGACAGCCCCATGAGCAGTTCTTC
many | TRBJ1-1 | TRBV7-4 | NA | CASSLQLPGVDTEAFF | TGTGCCAGCAGCTTGCAGCTCCCGGGGGTCGACACTGAAGCTTTCTTT
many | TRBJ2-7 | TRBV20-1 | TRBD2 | CSASGREYEEQYF | TGCAGTGCTAGTGGGCGGGAGTATGAAGAGCAGTACTTC
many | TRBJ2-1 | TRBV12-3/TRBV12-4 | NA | CASSRYGVRDVEQFF | TGTGCCAGCAGTCGTTATGGGGTCCGCGATGTCGAGCAGTTCTTC
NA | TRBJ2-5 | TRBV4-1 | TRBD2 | CASSQDRLAGVKGETQYF | TGCGCCAGCAGCCAAGATCGGCTAGCGGGAGTAAAGGGGGAGACCCAGTACTTC
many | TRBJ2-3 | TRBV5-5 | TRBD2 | CASSRLAGVADTQYF | TGTGCCAGCAGCCGACTAGCGGGAGTGGCAGATACGCAGTATTTT
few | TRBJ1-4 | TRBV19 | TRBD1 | CASSVLDRDRVKKLFF | TGTGCCAGTAGTGTCCTCGACAGGGATAGGGTGAAAAAACTGTTTTTT
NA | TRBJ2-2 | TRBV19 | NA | CASTIDRSGELFF | TGTGCCAGTACCATAGACAGGTCCGGGGAGCTGTTTTTT
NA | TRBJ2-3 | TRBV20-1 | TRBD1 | CSASPLRQGRATDTQYF | TGCAGTGCTAGCCCTTTAAGACAGGGGAGAGCCACAGATACGCAGTATTTT
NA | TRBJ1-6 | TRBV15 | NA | CATSSIDISPLHF | TGTGCCACCAGCAGCATCGACATTTCACCCCTCCACTTT
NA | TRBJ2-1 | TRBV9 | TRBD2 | CASSASGLADNEQFF | TGTGCCAGCAGCGCCTCGGGACTAGCGGACAATGAGCAGTTCTTC
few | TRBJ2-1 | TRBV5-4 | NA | CASSTGGIGSLPGNEQFF | TGTGCCAGCAGCACCGGGGGTATTGGAAGCCTGCCGGGCAATGAGCAGTTCTTC
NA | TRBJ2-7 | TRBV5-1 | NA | CASSLAQGSEYEQYF | TGCGCCAGCAGCTTGGCTCAGGGAAGTGAGTACGAGCAGTACTTC
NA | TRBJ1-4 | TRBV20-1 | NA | CSARPSVTRKEKLFF | TGCAGTGCTAGGCCCTCCGTTACCCGGAAAGAAAAACTGTTTTTT
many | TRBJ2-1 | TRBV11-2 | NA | CASRPQGRRIGSYNEQFF | TGTGCCAGCAGACCTCAGGGGCGCAGGATTGGGTCCTACAATGAGCAGTTCTTC
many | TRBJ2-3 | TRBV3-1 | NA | CASSQGRGSTDTQYF | TGTGCCAGCAGCCAAGGCCGCGGGAGCACAGATACGCAGTATTTT
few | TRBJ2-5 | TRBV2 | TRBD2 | CASRGGRAGGTETQYF | TGTGCCAGCAGGGGGGGTAGAGCGGGAGGGACGGAGACCCAGTACTTC
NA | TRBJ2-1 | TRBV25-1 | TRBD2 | CASSESPMSAGDEQFF | TGTGCCAGCAGTGAAAGCCCCATGTCAGCGGGAGATGAGCAGTTCTTC
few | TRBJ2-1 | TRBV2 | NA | CASSEISGSQSYNEQFF | TGTGCCAGCAGTGAAATTTCGGGGAGCCAGTCCTACAATGAGCAGTTCTTC
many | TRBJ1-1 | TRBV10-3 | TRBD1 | CAIRPGQGASEAFF | TGTGCCATCAGACCGGGACAGGGGGCTTCTGAAGCTTTCTTT
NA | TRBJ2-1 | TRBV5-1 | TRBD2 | CASSANSGSSYNEQFF | TGCGCCAGCAGCGCAAATAGCGGGAGCTCCTACAATGAGCAGTTCTTC
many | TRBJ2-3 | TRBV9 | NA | CASSPRGKGGPDTQYF | TGTGCCAGCAGCCCGCGGGGTAAGGGCGGCCCAGATACGCAGTATTTT
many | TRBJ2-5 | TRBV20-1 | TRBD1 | CSAPTGWETQYF | TGCAGTGCTCCGACAGGGTGGGAGACCCAGTACTTC
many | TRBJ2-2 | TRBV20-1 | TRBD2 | CSARLKGRGGTGELFF | TGCAGTGCTAGACTAAAGGGGAGGGGAGGGACCGGGGAGCTGTTTTTT
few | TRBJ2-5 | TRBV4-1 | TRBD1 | CASSQEDRGQQETQYF | TGCGCCAGCAGCCAAGAGGACAGGGGACAGCAAGAGACCCAGTACTTC
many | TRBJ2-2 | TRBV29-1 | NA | CSVEGREGVGPGELFF | TGCAGCGTTGAGGGGCGCGAGGGAGTGGGCCCCGGGGAGCTGTTTTTT
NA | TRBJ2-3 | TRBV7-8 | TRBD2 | CASSLLGLAGEVDTQYF | TGTGCCAGCAGCTTATTGGGACTAGCGGGTGAGGTCGATACGCAGTATTTT
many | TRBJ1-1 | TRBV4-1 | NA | CASSRTANTEAFF | TGCGCCAGCAGTCGGACAGCGAACACTGAAGCTTTCTTT
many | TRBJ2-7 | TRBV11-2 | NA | CASSLELPYEQYF | TGTGCCAGCAGCTTAGAACTTCCCTACGAGCAGTACTTC
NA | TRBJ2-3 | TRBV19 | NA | CASMGGVETDTQYF | TGTGCCAGTATGGGGGGAGTAGAAACAGATACGCAGTATTTT
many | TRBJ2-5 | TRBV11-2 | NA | CASSLGDWIQETQYF | TGTGCCAGCAGCTTAGGGGACTGGATTCAAGAGACCCAGTACTTC
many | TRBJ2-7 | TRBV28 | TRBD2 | CASTPTSGRDEQYF | TGTGCCAGCACCCCGACTAGCGGGAGGGATGAGCAGTACTTC
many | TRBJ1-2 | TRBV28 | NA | CASSPPRLGGYTF | TGTGCCAGCAGTCCCCCAAGGTTGGGTGGCTACACCTTC
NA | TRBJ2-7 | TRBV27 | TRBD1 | CASGQGSYEQYF | TGTGCCTCGGGACAGGGATCCTACGAGCAGTACTTC
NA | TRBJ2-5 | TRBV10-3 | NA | CAISGSKDYTLQETQYF | TGTGCCATCAGTGGGTCGAAGGACTATACGCTTCAAGAGACCCAGTACTTC
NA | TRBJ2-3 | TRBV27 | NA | CASSLQDLGASTDTQYF | TGTGCCAGCAGTTTACAGGACCTAGGGGCGAGCACAGATACGCAGTATTTT
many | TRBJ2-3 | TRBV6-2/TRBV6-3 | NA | CASSYTSEDTQYF | TGTGCCAGCAGTTACACCTCAGAGGATACGCAGTATTTT
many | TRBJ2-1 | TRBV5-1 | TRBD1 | CASSMKGGPDNEQFF | TGCGCCAGCAGTATGAAAGGGGGCCCAGACAATGAGCAGTTCTTC
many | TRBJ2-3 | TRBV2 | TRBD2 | CASSEEGLSTDTQYF | TGTGCCAGCAGTGAAGAGGGACTAAGCACAGATACGCAGTATTTT